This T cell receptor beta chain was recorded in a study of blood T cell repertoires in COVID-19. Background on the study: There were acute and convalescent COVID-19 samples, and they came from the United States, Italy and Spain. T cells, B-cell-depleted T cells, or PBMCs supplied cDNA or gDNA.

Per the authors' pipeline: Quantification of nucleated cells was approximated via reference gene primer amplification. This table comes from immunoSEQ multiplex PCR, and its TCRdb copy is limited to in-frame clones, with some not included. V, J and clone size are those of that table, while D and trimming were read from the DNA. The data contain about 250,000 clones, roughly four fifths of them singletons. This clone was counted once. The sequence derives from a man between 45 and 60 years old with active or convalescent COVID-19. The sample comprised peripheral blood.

CDR3 protein: CASSLGQASTDTQYF. CDR3 DNA sequence: TGCGCCAGCAGCTTGGGACAGGCCAGCACAGATACGCAGTATTTT. The J gene is TRBJ2-3, the V gene TRBV5-1, with D possibly TRBD1 on 6 matching bases. The germline V gene encodes CDR1 SGHRS and CDR2 YFSETQ. The ends were cut back, 0 bases at V and 0 bases at J, with 8 bases in the middle. The CDR3 is 15 amino acids.